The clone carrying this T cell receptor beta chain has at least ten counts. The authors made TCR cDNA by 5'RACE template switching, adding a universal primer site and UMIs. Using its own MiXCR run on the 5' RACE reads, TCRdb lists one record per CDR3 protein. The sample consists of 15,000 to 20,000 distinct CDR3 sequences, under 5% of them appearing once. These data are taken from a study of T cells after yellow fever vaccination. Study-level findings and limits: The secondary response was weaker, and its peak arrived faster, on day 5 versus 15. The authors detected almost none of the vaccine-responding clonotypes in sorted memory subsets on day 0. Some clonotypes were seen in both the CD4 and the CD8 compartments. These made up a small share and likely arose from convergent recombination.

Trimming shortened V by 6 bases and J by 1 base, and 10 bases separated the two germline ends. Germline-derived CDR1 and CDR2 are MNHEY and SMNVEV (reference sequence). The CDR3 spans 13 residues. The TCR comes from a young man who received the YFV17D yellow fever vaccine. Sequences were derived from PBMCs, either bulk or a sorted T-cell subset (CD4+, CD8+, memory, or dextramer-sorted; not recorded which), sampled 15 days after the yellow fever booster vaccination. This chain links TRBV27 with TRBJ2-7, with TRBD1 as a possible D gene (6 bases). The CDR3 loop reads CASSLDRSYEQYF. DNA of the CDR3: TGTGCCAGCAGCCTCGACAGGTCCTACGAGCAGTACTTC.